Shown below are 3 T cell receptor beta chains from a single sample sequenced in a study of T cell changes during pregnancy in multiple sclerosis. Method: immunoSEQ multiplex PCR; TCRdb's copy keeps in-frame clones and lacks some. The table lists over 35,000 clones, more than 80% of them singletons. The sample was CD4+ T cells from peripheral blood mononuclear cells, taken in the third trimester of pregnancy. These receptors were obtained from a female donor with multiple sclerosis, enrolled in a pregnancy study.

This chain links TRBV29-1 with TRBJ2-5; TRBD2 matches 14 bases. This CDR3 has 19 residues. J lost 4 bases, V lost 5 bases, and 18 bases had no gene match. Germline V gene sequence: CDR1 SQVTM, CDR2 ANQGSEA. CDR3 loop: CSVRPRLAGGPSSRETQYF. CDR3 bases: TGCAGCGTTCGTCCACGACTAGCGGGAGGGCCTAGTTCTAGAGAGACCCAGTACTTC.

The chain couples TRBV11-2 to TRBJ2-3; 9 bases match TRBD2. There are 15 residues in the CDR3. Germline V gene lookup returns CDR1 SGHAT and CDR2 FQNNGV. V dropped 8 bases and J dropped 7; count of bases not matched to a gene: 13. CDR3 region: CASGRLREGWNTQYF. The CDR3 DNA sequence: TGTGCCAGCGGTCGGTTGCGGGAGGGCTGGAATACGCAGTATTTT.

The chain recombines TRBV7-8 with TRBJ2-3; D remains unclear. This CDR3 comprises 14 residues. V lost 5 bases to trimming and J lost 0 bases, with 9 bases between them. CDR1 is SGHVS, CDR2 FQNEAQ, per germline. The CDR3 DNA follows: TGTGCCAGCAGCACACACCCCAGCACAGATACGCAGTATTTT. Amino acid sequence: CASSTHPSTDTQYF.